These T cell receptor beta chains were read from a single sample in a study of T cells in Graves' hyperthyroidism and ophthalmopathy. MiXCR was run by TCRdb on the multiplex PCR reads, yielding one entry per CDR3 protein. This repertoire shows about 260,000 distinct CDR3 sequences, roughly 22% found once; its top ten account for 50% to 75%. The sequenced material came from blood. The source is a man aged 25 to 40 with Graves' ophthalmopathy. Each CDR3 is given with its conserved first and last residue. D genes are given only for firm matches. Clone size appears in some rows only: once, few, many, or a class for an expanded clone.

J,V,size,D,DNA,CDR3
TRBJ2-3,TRBV11-3,many,TRBD1,TGTGCCAGCAGCGCCCCCGGGACAGGGATCACAGATACGCAGTATTTT,CASSAPGTGITDTQYF
TRBJ2-1,TRBV18,few,TRBD1,TGTGCCAGCTCACCCCCAGGGGGTGAGGTTGGGTACAATGAGCAGTTCTTC,CASSPPGGEVGYNEQFF
TRBJ2-3,TRBV7-7,few,NA,TGTGCTAGCAGCTCAAATAGTCGGACAGATACGCAGTATTTT,CASSSNSRTDTQYF
TRBJ2-3,TRBV11-2,many,TRBD2,TGTGCCAGCAGCTTAGAGGCGGGAGGGCCAGATACGCAGTATTTT,CASSLEAGGPDTQYF
TRBJ1-1,TRBV20-1,NA,TRBD1,TGCAGTGCTAGAGGTTCGACAGGGAGGACTGAAGCTTTCTTT,CSARGSTGRTEAFF
TRBJ2-7,TRBV7-9,few,NA,TGTGCCAGCAGCCCGCAGGGCGGCCGGTCGGTGCAGTACTTC,CASSPQGGRSVQYF
TRBJ2-3,TRBV2,many,TRBD2,TGTGCCAGATCCGGGACTAGCGGGGGGGATACGCAGTATTTT,CARSGTSGGDTQYF
TRBJ1-2,TRBV5-1,few,NA,TGCGCCAGCAGCTTCGGGACATACTATGGCTACACCTTC,CASSFGTYYGYTF
TRBJ2-1,TRBV10-3,NA,TRBD1,TGTGCCATCAGTGGGACAGGCAATGAGCAGTTCTTC,CAISGTGNEQFF
TRBJ2-3,TRBV19,NA,TRBD2,TGTGCCAGTAGGCCTTGGGGATTAGCGGGAAGCAAAGATACGCAGTATTTT,CASRPWGLAGSKDTQYF
TRBJ2-7,TRBV5-6,few,TRBD1,TGTGCCAGCAGCTTACCCGGGACAGGCACCTACGAGCAGTACTTC,CASSLPGTGTYEQYF
TRBJ2-3,TRBV20-1,many,NA,TGCAGTGTCCCTCAGGGGGGTTCAACAGATACGCAGTATTTT,CSVPQGGSTDTQYF
TRBJ1-2,TRBV5-1,NA,NA,TGCGCCAGCAGCTTGGGGGGGCACAGCGGTAACTATGGCTACACCTTC,CASSLGGHSGNYGYTF
TRBJ2-7,TRBV10-3,few,TRBD1,TGTGCCATCAGTCCGGGACAGGGTGGCCGCGAGCAGTACTTC,CAISPGQGGREQYF
TRBJ1-4,TRBV6-1,many,NA,TGTGCCAGCAGACGTGTTGGGACATGGGAGGAAAAACTGTTTTTT,CASRRVGTWEEKLFF
TRBJ2-6,TRBV10-2,few,NA,TGCGCCAGCAAGGAGGGGACTGGGGCCAACGTCCTGACTTTC,CASKEGTGANVLTF
TRBJ2-3,TRBV7-8,once,NA,TGTGCCAGCAGCTTAGCGAGAGGCACAGATACGCAGTATTTT,CASSLARGTDTQYF
TRBJ2-5,TRBV20-1,many,NA,TGCAGTGCTAGTGTGGGTCCGGAGACCCAGTACTTC,CSASVGPETQYF
TRBJ2-2,TRBV4-1,few,NA,TGCGCCAGCAGCCAAGATGAGAGACGGGATGCCACCGGGGAGCTGTTTTTT,CASSQDERRDATGELFF
TRBJ2-7,TRBV28,NA,NA,TGTGCCAGCAGTCTAAGGGACGCCTACGAGCAGTACTTC,CASSLRDAYEQYF
TRBJ2-3,TRBV29-1,few,NA,TGCAGCGCTAAAAGCGGGCAGGGAGAAACAGATACGCAGTATTTT,CSAKSGQGETDTQYF
TRBJ1-1,TRBV6-1,NA,NA,TGTGCCAGCAGGGGTGGGGGGGACTCCACTGAAGCTTTCTTT,CASRGGGDSTEAFF
TRBJ1-2,TRBV3-1,many,NA,TGTGCCAGCAGCCAAGGAGGGAATGGCTACACCTTC,CASSQGGNGYTF
TRBJ1-1,TRBV6-5,few,NA,TGTGCCAGCAGTTACAGGGAGGAAGCTTTCTTT,CASSYREEAFF
TRBJ2-3,TRBV2,few,NA,TGTGCCAGCAGTACCGGGACTCTCGAACCAGATACGCAGTATTTT,CASSTGTLEPDTQYF
TRBJ2-1,TRBV29-1,NA,TRBD2,TGCAGCGTTGATACTAGCGGGAGCTACAATGAGCAGTTCTTC,CSVDTSGSYNEQFF
TRBJ2-7,TRBV14,NA,TRBD1,TGTGCCAGCAGCTCCGACAGGGGTAGCGAGCAGTACTTC,CASSSDRGSEQYF
TRBJ2-7,TRBV28,NA,TRBD1,TGTGCCAGCAGTTACCGGGACAGTTCCTACGAGCAGTACTTC,CASSYRDSSYEQYF
TRBJ2-5,TRBV7-8,many,TRBD1,TGTGCCAGCAGCTTATATCAGGGGGCCGGGGAGACCCAGTACTTC,CASSLYQGAGETQYF
TRBJ1-2,TRBV28,many,NA,TGTGCCAGCAGAGGGGACAACTATGGCTACACCTTC,CASRGDNYGYTF
TRBJ2-1,TRBV20-1,once,TRBD2,TGCGGTGCTAGAGGGGGGACTAGCGGCAATGAGCAGTTCTTC,CGARGGTSGNEQFF
TRBJ1-5,TRBV5-1,few,NA,TGCGCCAGCAGCCCGGCCCCAGGGGATCAGCCCCAGCATTTT,CASSPAPGDQPQHF
TRBJ2-7,TRBV3-1,many,TRBD2,TGTGCCAGCAGCCAAGGGCTAGCGGACTACGAGCAGTACTTC,CASSQGLADYEQYF
TRBJ2-5,TRBV7-9,few,NA,TGTGCCAGCAGAGAACCTAGACAAGAGACCCAGTACTTC,CASREPRQETQYF
TRBJ2-2,TRBV5-6,NA,TRBD2,TGTGCCAGCAGCTTTGGACTAGCGGGCCTCGGGGAGCTGTTTTTT,CASSFGLAGLGELFF
TRBJ1-1,TRBV19,few,NA,TGTGCCAGTAGTAGGCCCTATGAAAACACTGAAGCTTTCTTT,CASSRPYENTEAFF
TRBJ1-5,TRBV2,NA,NA,TGTGCCAGCAGTCGGGGGTATAGCAATCAGCCCCAGCATTTT,CASSRGYSNQPQHF
TRBJ1-1,TRBV16,few,NA,TGTGCCAGCAGCCAAGATACAGGGTCAGGAGCTTTCTTT,CASSQDTGSGAFF
TRBJ1-5,TRBV4-1,NA,NA,TGCGCCAGCAGCCAAGTCGACAGAAGCAATCAGCCCCAGCATTTT,CASSQVDRSNQPQHF
TRBJ2-1,TRBV12-3/TRBV12-4,few,NA,TGTGCCAGCAGTTTTGCGACCTACAATGAGCAGTTCTTC,CASSFATYNEQFF
TRBJ2-3,TRBV28,NA,TRBD2,TGTGCCAGCAGTTACCTAGCGGGTATAATTGGGGCAGATACGCAGTATTTT,CASSYLAGIIGADTQYF